The rows below give T cell receptor beta chains drawn from one sample of a study of graft-versus-host responses after intestinal transplantation. Profiling relied on immunoSEQ multiplex PCR, and the TCRdb table lists in-frame clones only, not all of them. The sample holds around 69,000 clones, around 91% seen once. The antigens these receptors bind are not known. Source: unstimulated CD8+ T cells sorted from spleen or lymph node cells, taken before transplant. Source of these receptors: a human donor who was the organ donor for an intestinal transplant. Both conserved end residues are part of each CDR3. A D gene is named only where the DNA matches it firmly. Size is omitted from some rows. Given values are once, few, many or a class for expanded clones.

clone size	D gene	V gene	J gene	CDR3 DNA	CDR3 protein
.	TRBD1	TRBV19	TRBJ1-5	TGTGCCAGTAGTCATGGGCCGTCACAGGGGGACTTTGGTCAGCCCCAGCATTTT	CASSHGPSQGDFGQPQHF
.	TRBD1	TRBV5-6	TRBJ1-2	TGTGCCAGCAGCTTGGACAGGGGGCTCGATGGCTACACCTTC	CASSLDRGLDGYTF
.	.	TRBV19	TRBJ1-1	TGTGCCAGTAGTATCCCGTCGACAGGAAACACTGAAGCTTTCTTT	CASSIPSTGNTEAFF
.	.	TRBV5-1	TRBJ2-3	TGCGCCAGCAGCTTGGAGCAGGAGGAAGATACGCAGTATTTT	CASSLEQEEDTQYF
.	TRBD1	TRBV19	TRBJ1-2	TGTGCCAGTAGTATACCCGGGACAGGGGGGCCCTATGGCTACACCTTC	CASSIPGTGGPYGYTF
.	.	TRBV29-1	TRBJ2-5	TGCAGCGTTGTGGGGGGGCTCGGGACCCAGTACTTC	CSVVGGLGTQYF
few	.	TRBV4-1	TRBJ1-6	TGCGCCAGCAGCCAAGGGGGCCACAATTCACCCCTCCACTTT	CASSQGGHNSPLHF
.	TRBD1	TRBV2	TRBJ1-2	TGTGCCAGCAGCGGGACAGGGTCACGGGGCTACACCTTC	CASSGTGSRGYTF
.	.	TRBV27	TRBJ1-4	TGTGCCAGCAGTTTACGGAGGGGTGTGGGTGAAAAACTGTTTTTT	CASSLRRGVGEKLFF
.	TRBD1	TRBV10-2	TRBJ1-1	TGCGCCAGCAGTGAATCTATACAGGGGGCTGCAAACACTGAAGCTTTCTTT	CASSESIQGAANTEAFF
.	TRBD1	TRBV27	TRBJ1-2	TGTGCCAGCAGTTTGACAGGGGAAAACTATGGCTACACCTTC	CASSLTGENYGYTF
.	.	TRBV7-9	TRBJ1-3	TGTGCCAGCAGCTTATGGAACAGGGCCGCCGAATCTGGAAACACCATATATTTT	CASSLWNRAAESGNTIYF
.	.	TRBV9	TRBJ1-2	TGTGCCAGCAGCGTAAATCCTGCGGTGGCAGGGGACTACTACACCTTC	CASSVNPAVAGDYYTF
.	.	TRBV9	TRBJ1-6	TGTGCCAGCAGCGTAGAAGGAGGACTTAATTCACCCCTCCACTTT	CASSVEGGLNSPLHF
.	TRBD1	TRBV29-1	TRBJ1-1	TGCAGCGTTGAAGACAGGGGGCAGACTGAAGCTTTCTTT	CSVEDRGQTEAFF
.	TRBD1	TRBV27	TRBJ2-1	TGTGCCAGCAGTTTAGTAGCAGGGGGCATGTTTTACAATGAGCAGTTCTTC	CASSLVAGGMFYNEQFF
.	.	TRBV6-1	TRBJ2-1	TGTGCCAGCAGGCGAATTTTCCTCAACAATGAGCAGTTCTTC	CASRRIFLNNEQFF
.	TRBD1	TRBV25-1	TRBJ2-1	TGTGCCAGCAGTGAAGATCGGACAGGTTACAATGAGCAGTTCTTC	CASSEDRTGYNEQFF
.	.	TRBV30	TRBJ2-4	TGTGCCTGGAGTAGGCGGGGGCAGGAAAACATTCAGTACTTC	CAWSRRGQENIQYF
.	.	TRBV27	TRBJ2-2	TGTGCCAGCACCGGGACCGGGGAGCTGTTTTTT	CASTGTGELFF
.	.	TRBV6-5	TRBJ1-2	TGTGCCAGCAGCTCCAGCGGGGACCCAAACTATGGCTACACCTTC	CASSSSGDPNYGYTF
.	TRBD1	TRBV9	TRBJ2-1	TGTGCCAGCAGCCCGACAGGGGATGAGCAGTTCTTC	CASSPTGDEQFF
few	.	TRBV6-1	TRBJ1-2	TGTGCCAGCAGTGAAGAGGTGGGAGGGGGTGGTGGCTACACCTTC	CASSEEVGGGGGYTF
.	.	TRBV6-6	TRBJ1-5	TGTGCCAGCAGTTACTCGAGCCTTCCTCCCGAGGGGCCCCAGCATTTT	CASSYSSLPPEGPQHF
.	TRBD2	TRBV5-1	TRBJ2-3	TGCGCCAGCAGCTTTCTACCACTAGCGGGGGGGAGCCGGGTCGCAGATACGCAGTATTTT	CASSFLPLAGGSRVADTQYF
.	.	TRBV19	TRBJ1-5	TGTGCCAGTAGTGTGATGACTCGACAGTATCAGCCCCAGCATTTT	CASSVMTRQYQPQHF
once	.	TRBV7-9	TRBJ1-1	TGTGCCAGCAGCTTAGATTCGGGGACAGAAGCTTTCTTT	CASSLDSGTEAFF
.	TRBD1	TRBV23-1	TRBJ1-2	TGCGCCAGCAGTCACCATCCCTGGACAGGGCCAGATCACTATGGCTACACCTTC	CASSHHPWTGPDHYGYTF
.	.	TRBV7-9	TRBJ2-1	TGTGCCAGCAGCCCCGATCTAGCCCAGGATGAGCAGTTCTTC	CASSPDLAQDEQFF
.	TRBD1	TRBV28	TRBJ2-5	TGTGCCAGCAGTTTACAAGGACAGGGTGTTGAGACCCAGTACTTC	CASSLQGQGVETQYF
.	.	TRBV5-4	TRBJ1-4	TGTGCCAGCAGCTTGGAGGGGGGGGGCGAAAAACTGTTTTTT	CASSLEGGGEKLFF
few	.	TRBV18	TRBJ1-3	TGTGCCAGCTCACCACCGGGACACCTCTCTGGAAACACCATATATTTT	CASSPPGHLSGNTIYF
.	.	TRBV4-1	TRBJ2-3	TGCGCCAGCAGCCACCGACGGCTACAGACCCTAACCCGCACAGATACGCAGTATTTT	CASSHRRLQTLTRTDTQYF
.	TRBD1	TRBV7-2	TRBJ1-6	TGTGCCAGCAGCCCGGCTGGAGACAGGGTCTATAATTCACCCCTCCATTTT	CASSPAGDRVYNSPLHF
.	.	TRBV2	TRBJ1-2	TGTGCCAGCAGTGAGATGGTCGCCGAACAGGGCACCTTC	CASSEMVAEQGTF
few	TRBD1	TRBV5-5	TRBJ1-5	TGTGCCAGCAGGCTACAGGGGAGTCAGCCCCAGCATTTT	CASRLQGSQPQHF
.	.	TRBV13	TRBJ1-1	TGTGCCAGCAGACTTCTACGGGAATTGAACACTGAAGCTTTCTTT	CASRLLRELNTEAFF
.	TRBD2	TRBV28	TRBJ2-2	TGTGCCAGCAGTTTAGCGGGGGGACACACCGGGGAGCTGTTTTTT	CASSLAGGHTGELFF
.	.	TRBV7-6	TRBJ2-2	TGTGCCAGCACCGTGGGGGCCGACACCGGGGAGCTGTTTTTT	CASTVGADTGELFF
once	.	TRBV2	TRBJ2-1	TGTGCCAGCAGCGCCACGGGACGGGGGTACTACAATGAGCAGTTCTTC	CASSATGRGYYNEQFF
.	TRBD1	TRBV5-1	TRBJ1-4	TGCGCCAGCAGCGCGGACAGGGGGCTAGGTGAAAAACTGTTTTTT	CASSADRGLGEKLFF
.	.	TRBV28	TRBJ1-1	TGTGCCAGCAGTTTGGGGGGGGGCACTGAAGCTTTCTTT	CASSLGGGTEAFF
.	.	TRBV4-3	TRBJ1-1	TGCGCCAGCAGCCAGGACAGCTACACTGAAGCTTTCTTT	CASSQDSYTEAFF
.	.	TRBV4-1	TRBJ1-5	TGCGCCAGCAGCCAAGTATCCAGCAATCAGCCCCAGCATTTT	CASSQVSSNQPQHF
.	.	TRBV11-2	TRBJ1-2	TGTGCCAGCAGCTTATCAGGGGAAGAGAACTATGGCTACACCTTC	CASSLSGEENYGYTF
.	TRBD2	TRBV4-1	TRBJ2-1	TGCGCCAGCAGCCAAGATATGCGCGGGGGGGCCGAAAATGAGCAGTTCTTC	CASSQDMRGGAENEQFF
once	.	TRBV7-8	TRBJ2-1	TGTGCCAGCAGCCCCTATGGGCGGGGAAGTTCCCCCCCCGATGAGCAGTTCTTC	CASSPYGRGSSPPDEQFF
.	TRBD2	TRBV6-5	TRBJ2-1	TGTGCCAGCAGTTACGGCGGGGGGGCTGGTGAGCAGTTCTTC	CASSYGGGAGEQFF
.	TRBD1	TRBV2	TRBJ2-1	TGTGCCAGCAGGGCAAGTGACAGGGGGGGCAATGAGCAGTTCTTC	CASRASDRGGNEQFF
.	.	TRBV6-1	TRBJ1-6	TGTGCCAGCAGTGAAGAGGGGGTAAACTATAATTCACCCCTCCACTTT	CASSEEGVNYNSPLHF
.	TRBD2	TRBV7-8	TRBJ2-5	TGTGCCAGCAGCAACGGACTAGCAGAGACCCAGTACTTC	CASSNGLAETQYF
.	TRBD1	TRBV6-4	TRBJ2-2	TGTGCCAGCCGTACAGGGGACACCGGGGAGCTGTTTTTT	CASRTGDTGELFF
.	TRBD1	TRBV5-4	TRBJ2-2	TGTGCCAGCAGCTTGGATGGACAGGGACGGACCGGGGAGCTGTTTTTT	CASSLDGQGRTGELFF
once	.	TRBV10-1	TRBJ2-1	TGCGCCAGCAGTGGGAGTAAGGATAGCTCCTACAATGAGCAGTTCTTC	CASSGSKDSSYNEQFF
few	.	TRBV14	TRBJ1-2	TGTGCCAGCAGCCAAGCGGGGGGGCGCATCTATGGCTACACCTTC	CASSQAGGRIYGYTF